A single T cell receptor beta chain is shown here with its context. Its antigen is unknown. V lost 2 bases and J lost 5, with 12 bases in between. The CDR3 is made up of 15 amino acids. CDR1 MDHEN and CDR2 SYDVKM come from the germline V gene. The data were taken from a study of T cell responses to AZD1222 COVID-19 vaccine. Study conclusions and caveats: Females outnumbered males among donors, who were mostly white British; clonal diversity was possibly underestimated.

TCRdb keeps only in-frame clones here, not all; method: immunoSEQ multiplex PCR. The sample consists of more than 95,000 clones, 90% of them appearing once. The specimen was peripheral blood, collected on day 0 of MenACWY control vaccination. The chain carries TRBV28 and TRBJ2-2, with D uncertain. This receptor was obtained from an adult in good health. The CDR3 coding sequence is TGTGCCAGCAGTTTAACGGCCCGGCTAACCGGGGAGCTGTTTTTT. The encoded protein is CASSLTARLTGELFF.